These T cell receptor beta chains were read from a single sample in a study of cytomegalovirus exposure and HLA in healthy donors. Sequencing was performed with immunoSEQ multiplex PCR; in TCRdb, only in-frame clones are kept and a portion is missing. The data contain around 130,000 clones, more than 55% of them singletons. The material sequenced was PBMCs. The receptors shown here come from a woman between 55 and 75 years old in good health and CMV-seronegative. CDR3s include the opening cysteine and the closing phenylalanine or tryptophan. D genes are given only for firm matches. Expanded clones are given a class, and other clones once, few, many or no size at all.

D gene: TRBD1
clone size: -
J gene: TRBJ1-1
V gene: TRBV6-5
CDR3 protein: CASSRTGANTEAFF
CDR3 DNA: TGTGCCAGCAGCCGGACAGGGGCGAACACTGAAGCTTTCTTT

D gene: TRBD1
clone size: once
J gene: TRBJ1-2
V gene: TRBV7-8
CDR3 protein: CASSLVPPGTGSNYGYTF
CDR3 DNA: TGTGCCAGCAGCTTAGTACCGCCCGGGACAGGGAGTAACTATGGCTACACCTTC

D gene: -
clone size: -
J gene: TRBJ2-3
V gene: TRBV5-1
CDR3 protein: CASSFQAGDTQYF
CDR3 DNA: TGCGCCAGCAGCTTCCAGGCGGGAGATACGCAGTATTTT

D gene: TRBD2
clone size: -
J gene: TRBJ2-3
V gene: TRBV4-1
CDR3 protein: CASSQVGLAADTQYF
CDR3 DNA: TGCGCCAGCAGCCAAGTTGGACTAGCCGCAGATACGCAGTATTTT

D gene: -
clone size: -
J gene: TRBJ1-3
V gene: TRBV7-2
CDR3 protein: CASSAGMGPGNTIYF
CDR3 DNA: TGTGCCAGCAGCGCCGGAATGGGCCCTGGAAACACCATATATTTT

D gene: -
clone size: once
J gene: TRBJ1-5
V gene: TRBV29-1
CDR3 protein: CSVYDGGNQPQHF
CDR3 DNA: TGCAGCGTCTATGACGGGGGCAATCAGCCCCAGCATTTT

D gene: TRBD1
clone size: -
J gene: TRBJ1-2
V gene: TRBV5-1
CDR3 protein: CASSPARTGNGYTF
CDR3 DNA: TGCGCCAGCAGCCCGGCACGGACAGGGAATGGCTACACCTTC

D gene: TRBD1
clone size: -
J gene: TRBJ2-7
V gene: TRBV4-3
CDR3 protein: CASSQAATGGIGEQYF
CDR3 DNA: TGCGCCAGCAGCCAAGCAGCGACAGGGGGCATCGGCGAGCAGTACTTC

D gene: TRBD2
clone size: -
J gene: TRBJ2-5
V gene: TRBV29-1
CDR3 protein: CSVASGQETQYF
CDR3 DNA: TGCAGCGTTGCTAGCGGACAAGAGACCCAGTACTTC

D gene: TRBD1
clone size: -
J gene: TRBJ1-4
V gene: TRBV5-1
CDR3 protein: CASSSDRGAAGNEKLFF
CDR3 DNA: TGCGCCAGCAGCTCTGACAGGGGGGCAGCAGGTAATGAAAAACTGTTTTTT

D gene: TRBD2
clone size: -
J gene: TRBJ2-1
V gene: TRBV7-9
CDR3 protein: CASSQTERLAGVRNEQFF
CDR3 DNA: TGTGCCAGCAGCCAAACCGAAAGACTAGCGGGAGTGCGCAATGAGCAGTTCTTC

D gene: TRBD2
clone size: -
J gene: TRBJ2-7
V gene: TRBV9
CDR3 protein: CASSPEAGGSYEQYF
CDR3 DNA: TGTGCCAGCAGCCCCGAGGCGGGGGGGTCCTACGAGCAGTACTTC

D gene: TRBD2
clone size: -
J gene: TRBJ2-3
V gene: TRBV28
CDR3 protein: CASSFRTSGPDTQYF
CDR3 DNA: TGTGCCAGCAGTTTTCGGACTAGCGGCCCAGATACGCAGTATTTT

D gene: -
clone size: -
J gene: TRBJ2-5
V gene: TRBV7-9
CDR3 protein: CASSNRGGAGTQYF
CDR3 DNA: TGTGCCAGCAGCAACCGAGGCGGCGCGGGGACCCAGTACTTC

D gene: TRBD2
clone size: -
J gene: TRBJ2-5
V gene: TRBV6-6
CDR3 protein: CASSSRLAGRETQYF
CDR3 DNA: TGTGCCAGCAGTTCCCGACTAGCGGGAAGGGAGACCCAGTACTTC

D gene: -
clone size: -
J gene: TRBJ2-1
V gene: TRBV6-1
CDR3 protein: CASTQGGARTEQFF
CDR3 DNA: TGTGCCAGCACCCAAGGGGGGGCGCGGACTGAGCAGTTCTTC

D gene: -
clone size: -
J gene: TRBJ2-1
V gene: TRBV15
CDR3 protein: CATSRDGVVGEQFF
CDR3 DNA: TGTGCCACCAGCAGAGATGGAGTGGTCGGTGAGCAGTTCTTC

D gene: -
clone size: -
J gene: TRBJ2-7
V gene: TRBV28
CDR3 protein: CASSGTLLYEQYF
CDR3 DNA: TGTGCCAGCTCGGGGACTCTTCTCTACGAGCAGTACTTC

D gene: TRBD1
clone size: -
J gene: TRBJ2-2
V gene: TRBV11-3
CDR3 protein: CASSSTRGPGELFF
CDR3 DNA: TGTGCCAGCAGCTCTACCAGGGGGCCCGGGGAGCTGTTTTTT

D gene: -
clone size: -
J gene: TRBJ1-5
V gene: TRBV4-3
CDR3 protein: CASSQIHLSNQPQHF
CDR3 DNA: TGCGCCAGCAGCCAGATACACCTTAGCAATCAGCCCCAGCATTTT

D gene: -
clone size: -
J gene: TRBJ1-4
V gene: TRBV6-5
CDR3 protein: CASSLSSKSEKLFF
CDR3 DNA: TGTGCCAGCAGCCTATCTTCCAAGAGTGAAAAACTGTTTTTT

D gene: -
clone size: -
J gene: TRBJ2-7
V gene: TRBV5-1
CDR3 protein: CASSLAGARSYEQYF
CDR3 DNA: TGCGCCAGCAGCTTGGCAGGGGCCCGCTCCTACGAGCAGTACTTC

D gene: TRBD1
clone size: -
J gene: TRBJ2-7
V gene: TRBV27
CDR3 protein: CASSPRRQGGSEQYF
CDR3 DNA: TGTGCCAGCAGTCCCAGACGACAGGGGGGGAGCGAGCAGTACTTC

D gene: -
clone size: -
J gene: TRBJ1-1
V gene: TRBV5-5
CDR3 protein: CASTRGGGMNTEAFF
CDR3 DNA: TGTGCCAGCACCCGAGGGGGAGGGATGAACACTGAAGCTTTCTTT

D gene: -
clone size: -
J gene: TRBJ2-5
V gene: TRBV6-1
CDR3 protein: CASSPWAVQETQYF
CDR3 DNA: TGTGCCAGCAGTCCTTGGGCCGTACAAGAGACCCAGTACTTC

D gene: TRBD1
clone size: -
J gene: TRBJ2-1
V gene: TRBV7-9
CDR3 protein: CASSFGQGVGNEQFF
CDR3 DNA: TGCGCCAGCAGCTTCGGACAGGGTGTGGGCAATGAGCAGTTCTTC

D gene: TRBD1
clone size: once
J gene: TRBJ2-7
V gene: TRBV4-1
CDR3 protein: CASSPRVRTGSYEQYF
CDR3 DNA: TGCGCCAGCAGCCCCAGGGTGAGGACAGGCTCCTACGAGCAGTACTTC

D gene: TRBD1
clone size: -
J gene: TRBJ2-2
V gene: TRBV19
CDR3 protein: CASRDRGTGELFF
CDR3 DNA: TGTGCCAGTAGGGACAGGGGGACCGGGGAGCTGTTTTTT

D gene: -
clone size: -
J gene: TRBJ2-1
V gene: TRBV5-4
CDR3 protein: CASSLKGGSYNEQFF
CDR3 DNA: TGTGCCAGCAGCCTGAAAGGGGGCTCCTACAATGAGCAGTTCTTC

D gene: TRBD1
clone size: few
J gene: TRBJ2-2
V gene: TRBV9
CDR3 protein: CASRRGQGVNTGELFF
CDR3 DNA: TGTGCCAGCAGAAGGGGGCAGGGGGTGAACACCGGGGAGCTGTTTTTT

D gene: TRBD1
clone size: few
J gene: TRBJ1-2
V gene: TRBV19
CDR3 protein: CASSTPGQLRYGYTF
CDR3 DNA: TGTGCCAGTAGTACACCGGGACAGCTCCGCTATGGCTACACCTTC

D gene: TRBD1
clone size: few
J gene: TRBJ1-6
V gene: TRBV27
CDR3 protein: CASSSAGPQGGPLHF
CDR3 DNA: TGTGCCAGCAGTTCTGCGGGGCCACAGGGGGGACCCCTCCACTTT

D gene: TRBD1
clone size: -
J gene: TRBJ2-7
V gene: TRBV11-2
CDR3 protein: CASSRAGQGPYEQYF
CDR3 DNA: TGTGCCAGCAGCCGGGCCGGACAGGGTCCCTACGAGCAGTACTTC

D gene: TRBD2
clone size: -
J gene: TRBJ2-7
V gene: TRBV18
CDR3 protein: CAWSSGSYEQYF
CDR3 DNA: TGTGCTTGGTCTAGCGGATCCTACGAGCAGTACTTC

D gene: TRBD2
clone size: -
J gene: TRBJ2-1
V gene: TRBV5-1
CDR3 protein: CASSLERGLSNEQFF
CDR3 DNA: TGCGCCAGCAGCTTGGAGCGGGGTCTCTCGAATGAGCAGTTCTTC

D gene: TRBD1
clone size: once
J gene: TRBJ2-5
V gene: TRBV10-1
CDR3 protein: CASSDRTGGLRETQYF
CDR3 DNA: TGCGCCAGCAGTGACAGGACAGGGGGATTGAGGGAGACCCAGTACTTC

D gene: -
clone size: few
J gene: TRBJ2-2
V gene: TRBV25-1
CDR3 protein: CASSGLAAGELFF
CDR3 DNA: TGTGCCAGCAGTGGTCTAGCTGCCGGGGAGCTGTTTTTT

D gene: TRBD2
clone size: -
J gene: TRBJ2-5
V gene: TRBV4-2
CDR3 protein: CASSQAASGGPGETQYF
CDR3 DNA: TGTGCCAGCAGCCAAGCGGCCAGCGGGGGGCCGGGGGAGACCCAGTACTTC

D gene: TRBD1
clone size: few
J gene: TRBJ2-7
V gene: TRBV28
CDR3 protein: CASSSVVGTGTNEQYF
CDR3 DNA: TGTGCCAGCAGTTCTGTCGTGGGGACAGGGACCAACGAGCAGTACTTC

D gene: -
clone size: -
J gene: TRBJ1-3
V gene: TRBV19
CDR3 protein: CASSPAGPPKGNTIYF
CDR3 DNA: TGTGCCAGTAGCCCTGCGGGACCCCCTAAGGGAAACACCATATATTTT

D gene: -
clone size: -
J gene: TRBJ1-2
V gene: TRBV27
CDR3 protein: CASRPSLANYGYTF
CDR3 DNA: TGTGCCAGCCGACCGTCCCTAGCTAACTATGGCTACACCTTC

D gene: TRBD1
clone size: -
J gene: TRBJ1-1
V gene: TRBV19
CDR3 protein: CASSIKTGGVMNTEAFF
CDR3 DNA: TGTGCCAGTAGTATAAAGACAGGGGGAGTCATGAACACTGAAGCTTTCTTT

D gene: -
clone size: -
J gene: TRBJ1-6
V gene: TRBV25-1
CDR3 protein: CASRVATEENSPLHF
CDR3 DNA: TGTGCCAGCAGGGTGGCAACTGAGGAGAATTCACCCCTCCACTTT

D gene: TRBD1
clone size: -
J gene: TRBJ1-5
V gene: TRBV5-1
CDR3 protein: CASSLVGTGGGQPQHF
CDR3 DNA: TGCGCCAGCAGCTTAGTAGGGACAGGGGGCGGTCAGCCCCAGCATTTT

D gene: -
clone size: few
J gene: TRBJ1-3
V gene: TRBV7-2
CDR3 protein: CASSIRGARGNTIYF
CDR3 DNA: TGTGCCAGCAGCATACGGGGGGCCAGGGGAAACACCATATATTTT

D gene: -
clone size: -
J gene: TRBJ1-1
V gene: TRBV6-6
CDR3 protein: CASSFSRAEAFF
CDR3 DNA: TGTGCCAGCAGTTTCTCGCGGGCGGAAGCTTTCTTT

D gene: TRBD1
clone size: -
J gene: TRBJ2-7
V gene: TRBV29-1
CDR3 protein: CSVEAGTGFEQYF
CDR3 DNA: TGCAGCGTTGAAGCCGGGACAGGGTTCGAGCAGTACTTC

D gene: -
clone size: -
J gene: TRBJ2-1
V gene: TRBV27
CDR3 protein: CASSTLPGHSPSYNEQFF
CDR3 DNA: TGTGCCAGCAGCACCCTACCGGGACATAGCCCTTCCTACAATGAGCAGTTCTTC

D gene: -
clone size: -
J gene: TRBJ1-5
V gene: TRBV4-2
CDR3 protein: CASSQSEGLSDQPQHF
CDR3 DNA: TGTGCCAGCAGCCAAAGCGAGGGATTGAGCGATCAGCCCCAGCATTTT

D gene: -
clone size: -
J gene: TRBJ2-7
V gene: TRBV19
CDR3 protein: CASSIRIDSSPYEQYF
CDR3 DNA: TGTGCCAGTAGTATCCGTATCGACAGCTCCCCCTACGAGCAGTACTTC

D gene: TRBD2
clone size: -
J gene: TRBJ2-5
V gene: TRBV6-5
CDR3 protein: CASSRSGGAGETQYF
CDR3 DNA: TGTGCCAGCAGTAGGAGCGGGGGGGCCGGTGAGACCCAGTACTTC

D gene: TRBD1
clone size: few
J gene: TRBJ2-2
V gene: TRBV2
CDR3 protein: CASTGQGMNTGELFF
CDR3 DNA: TGTGCCAGCACAGGACAGGGAATGAACACCGGGGAGCTGTTTTTT

D gene: TRBD1
clone size: -
J gene: TRBJ2-1
V gene: TRBV14
CDR3 protein: CASSQLLGDSEVNEQFF
CDR3 DNA: TGTGCCAGCAGCCAACTCTTAGGGGACAGTGAGGTCAATGAGCAGTTCTTC

D gene: TRBD2
clone size: -
J gene: TRBJ2-2
V gene: TRBV2
CDR3 protein: CASLDSPTGLAGGTGELFF
CDR3 DNA: TGTGCCAGCCTAGATTCCCCGACCGGACTAGCGGGAGGCACCGGGGAGCTGTTTTTT

D gene: TRBD2
clone size: -
J gene: TRBJ2-5
V gene: TRBV28
CDR3 protein: CASSSVGPGGETQYF
CDR3 DNA: TGTGCCAGCAGTTCCGTGGGGCCGGGGGGGGAGACCCAGTACTTC

D gene: -
clone size: few
J gene: TRBJ1-3
V gene: TRBV5-1
CDR3 protein: CASSRGREAGNTIYF
CDR3 DNA: TGCGCCAGCAGCCGCGGGAGAGAAGCTGGAAACACCATATATTTT

D gene: -
clone size: few
J gene: TRBJ2-3
V gene: TRBV2
CDR3 protein: CASSLLGATGSQYF
CDR3 DNA: TGTGCCAGCAGCCTACTTGGGGCAACTGGGTCGCAGTATTTT

D gene: TRBD1
clone size: -
J gene: TRBJ1-4
V gene: TRBV5-1
CDR3 protein: CASSSGQGGEKLFF
CDR3 DNA: TGCGCCAGCAGCTCGGGACAGGGTGGAGAAAAACTGTTTTTT

D gene: -
clone size: -
J gene: TRBJ2-1
V gene: TRBV7-6
CDR3 protein: CASSLRWRGRNNEQFF
CDR3 DNA: TGTGCCAGCAGCTTAAGGTGGAGGGGAAGGAACAATGAGCAGTTCTTC